This passage covers 31 T cell receptor beta chains from one sample sequenced in a study of cytomegalovirus exposure and HLA in healthy donors. Method: immunoSEQ multiplex PCR; TCRdb's copy keeps in-frame clones and lacks some. The table records 250,000 or so clones, around 90% of them present only once. Source material: PBMCs. Receptors originate from a woman aged 18-35 years in good health and CMV-seronegative.

This sequence joins TRBV5-4 and TRBJ2-1; D remains unclear. V was cut by 2 bases and J by 7 bases, with 16 bases left in between. The CDR3 runs to 15 residues. Germline values: CDR1 SGHNT, CDR2 YYREEE (reference sequence). The CDR3 coding sequence is TGTGCCAGCAGCTTATCGAGCGCCCGTCTTAATGAGCAGTTCTTC. Its protein is CASSLSSARLNEQFF. The variable domain in full, completed from reference TRBV5-4 and TRBJ2-1, reads ETGVTQSPTHLIKTRGQQVTLRCSSQSGHNTVSWYQQALGQGPQFIFQYYREEENGRGNFPPRFSGLQFPNYSSELNVNALELDDSALYLCASSLSSARLNEQFFGPGTRLTVL.

This clone was counted a single time. The CDR3 spells CASSVVALPADTQYF. The CDR3 DNA follows: TGTGCCAGCAGCGTCGTAGCCCTGCCCGCAGATACGCAGTATTTT. The chain combines TRBV9 with TRBJ2-3; D call uncertain. The CDR3 runs to 15 residues. Germline CDR1 is SGDLS and CDR2 is YYNGEE. V was clipped by 2 bases and J by 4 bases, with 14 bases between them.

The CDR3 is CASSKGQVDANYGYTF. The DNA for the CDR3 is TGTGCCAGCAGCAAGGGACAGGTGGATGCTAACTATGGCTACACCTTC. This chain links TRBV7-2 with TRBJ1-2, with 8 bases fitting TRBD1. This CDR3 spans 16 amino acids. V trimming: 5 bases; J trimming: 0 bases; junction bases outside the gene matches: 8. Germline assignment: CDR1 SGHTA and CDR2 FQGNSA.

The genes are TRBV6-1 and TRBJ2-1, with TRBD1 identical over 9 bases. V shed 6 bases, J shed 6 bases, and the junction held 9 bases outside the gene matches. Germline V gene sequence: CDR1 MNHNS, CDR2 SASEGT. The CDR3 has 15 residues. CDR3 DNA: TGTGCCAGCAGCGGGGGACAGGGTAAGGTCAATGAGCAGTTCTTC. Protein sequence: CASSGGQGKVNEQFF.

The V and J genes are TRBV19 and TRBJ2-7; D is unresolved. Trimming pared 4 bases from V and 1 base from J, leaving 11 bases between. Germline CDR1 and CDR2: LNHDA and SQIVND (reference sequence). The CDR3 has 14 amino acids. CDR3 DNA sequence: TGTGCCAGTAGTACAGTTAACAGATCCTACGAGCAGTACGTC. It encodes CASSTVNRSYEQYV.

V and J are TRBV19 and TRBJ2-1; 7 nucleotides agree with TRBD2. The CDR3 has 14 amino acids. Germline V CDR1 and CDR2: LNHDA, SQIVND (reference sequence). V dropped 4 bases and J dropped 6; count of bases not matched to a gene: 6. The CDR3 here is CASSTGLLVNEQFF. The CDR3 DNA follows: TGTGCCAGTAGTACGGGACTACTCGTCAATGAGCAGTTCTTC.

The J gene is TRBJ2-1, the V gene TRBV5-1; possible D gene TRBD2, 6 bases. The V gene's germline CDR1 is SGHRS and CDR2 YFSETQ. The CDR3 has 15 residues. The germline V and J ends were trimmed by 0 bases and 2 bases, with 9 bases remaining between them. CDR3 protein: CASSLAGGAYNEQFF. CDR3 sequence (DNA): TGCGCCAGCAGCTTGGCCGGGGGAGCCTACAATGAGCAGTTCTTC.

V is TRBV9 and J is TRBJ2-3; D is perhaps TRBD1 (6 bases). The length of the CDR3 is 14 residues. V was trimmed by 2 bases and J by 4 bases, leaving 11 bases between them. Germline V gives CDR1 SGDLS, CDR2 YYNGEE. The DNA of the CDR3 is TGTGCCAGCAGCGTGGACCCAGGGGCAGATACGCAGTATTTT. It is translated as CASSVDPGADTQYF.

The V and J genes are TRBV6-1 and TRBJ1-2; tentative D call: TRBD1 (6 bases). Germline values: CDR1 MNHNS, CDR2 SASEGT. CDR3 size: 13 residues. V was shortened by 3 bases and J by 8 bases, with 13 bases between the two germline ends. The CDR3 DNA reads as TGTGCCAGCAGTGAGGGAGGGGGTAGGGGCTACACCTTC. It encodes CASSEGGGRGYTF.

The chain couples TRBV10-3 to TRBJ2-5; D remains unclear. There are 12 residues in the CDR3. Germline V gene sequence: CDR1 ENHRY, CDR2 SYGVKD. The V end lost 4 bases, the J end lost 5 bases, and 8 bases lay between the germline ends. CDR3 protein: CAISGTEETQYF. For the CDR3, the DNA is TGTGCCATCAGTGGAACCGAGGAGACCCAGTACTTC.

V usage is TRBV5-1 and J usage is TRBJ2-2; TRBD2 aligns across 7 bases. V was pared by 1 base and J by 0 bases, with 3 bases of the junction left unmatched. Germline V gene data show CDR1 as SGHRS and CDR2 as YFSETQ. The CDR3 has 16 residues. CDR3 nucleotides: TGCGCCAGCAGCTTGCTGGCGGGGGCGAACACCGGGGAGCTGTTTTTT. This gives the protein CASSLLAGANTGELFF.

Here the CDR3 reads CASSSRGGTDTQYF. DNA for the CDR3: TGTGCCAGCAGCTCCCGCGGGGGCACAGATACGCAGTATTTT. The V gene is TRBV9, the J gene TRBJ2-3; TRBD2 might be the D (6 bases). Germline-derived CDR1 and CDR2 are SGDLS and YYNGEE. The length of the CDR3 is 14 residues. Trimming shortened V by 4 bases and J by 1 base, and 10 bases separated the two germline ends.

V and J are TRBV10-3 and TRBJ1-1; no definite D call. From germline, CDR1 is ENHRY and CDR2 SYGVKD. V lost 10 bases and J 0 bases, leaving 12 bases between the germline ends. There are 13 residues in the CDR3. Written as DNA, the CDR3 is TGTGCCAGCGGGCAGGCGATGAACACTGAAGCTTTCTTT. Its protein product is CASGQAMNTEAFF.

Worth noting for this clone: At the DNA level, this CDR3 is encoded by other sequences in the same sample as well. The V gene is TRBV7-6, the J gene TRBJ1-2; D may be TRBD1 (5 bases). V shed 1 base and J shed 5 bases, with 8 bases lying between them. CDR3 length equals 13 residues. The V gene's germline CDR1 is SGHVS and CDR2 FNYEAQ. CDR3 region: CASSLGGSYGYTF. DNA of the CDR3: TGTGCCAGCAGCTTAGGGGGCTCGTATGGCTACACCTTC. Full variable domain (outside the CDR3, taken from reference TRBV7-6 and TRBJ1-2): GAGVSQSPRYKVTKRGQDVALRCDPISGHVSLYWYRQALGQGPEFLTYFNYEAQQDKSGLPNDRFSAERPEGSISTLTIQRTEQRDSAMYRCASSLGGSYGYTFGSGTRLTVV.

This chain uses TRBV2 with TRBJ2-3, with D perhaps matching TRBD2 (5 bases). The germline V gene encodes CDR1 SNHLY and CDR2 FYNNEI. The CDR3 extends over 14 amino acids. V shed 5 bases and J shed 2 bases, with 11 bases lying between them. CDR3 DNA: TGTGCCAGCAGTAGGACTGACTACACAGATACGCAGTATTTT. Its translation is CASSRTDYTDTQYF. Filled out from reference TRBV2 and TRBJ2-3, the complete variable domain reads EPEVTQTPSHQVTQMGQEVILRCVPISNHLYFYWYRQILGQKVEFLVSFYNNEISEKSEIFDDQFSVERPDGSNFTLKIRSTKLEDSAMYFCASSRTDYTDTQYFGPGTRLTVL.

The DNA for the CDR3 is TGTGCCAGCAGCGTAGTTTCTGGGGGGACTGAGCAGTTCTTC. It codes for CASSVVSGGTEQFF. V usage is TRBV9 and J usage is TRBJ2-1; TRBD2 might be the D (6 bases). CDR1 and CDR2 (germline): SGDLS, YYNGEE. This CDR3 has 14 residues. V was cut by 0 bases and J by 9 bases, with 13 bases left in between. Combining the CDR3 with reference TRBV9 and TRBJ2-1 gives the whole variable domain DSGVTQTPKHLITATGQRVTLRCSPRSGDLSVYWYQQSLDQGLQFLIQYYNGEERAKGNILERFSAQQFPDLHSELNLSSLELGDSALYFCASSVVSGGTEQFFGPGTRLTVL.

This CDR3 reads CASSRRTSGETQYF. The CDR3 region has the DNA TGTGCCAGCAGCCGGCGGACTAGCGGGGAGACCCAGTACTTC. The genes are TRBV2 and TRBJ2-5; 11 bases agree with TRBD2. Germline CDR1 reads SNHLY; CDR2 reads FYNNEI. This CDR3 is 14 amino acids long. J lost 5 bases, V lost 6 bases, and 5 bases had no gene match.

V is TRBV29-1 and J is TRBJ2-1, with D maybe TRBD1 (5 bases). The V end was cut by 4 bases, the J end by 1 base, with 14 bases between. The CDR3 contains 15 residues. Per germline, CDR1 SQVTM and CDR2 ANQGSEA. CDR3 in amino acids: CSVGPFRVSYNEQFF. In DNA form, the CDR3 reads TGCAGCGTTGGCCCCTTCAGGGTATCCTACAATGAGCAGTTCTTC.

This chain joins TRBV6-5 and TRBJ2-3; a possible D gene is TRBD2 (5 bases). Germline V gene sequence: CDR1 MNHEY, CDR2 SVGAGI. The V gene lost 5 bases and the J gene lost 2 bases, with 14 bases spanning the gap. The CDR3 is made up of 15 amino acids. In DNA form, the CDR3 reads TGTGCCAGCAGTCGAGGGATTACCTACACAGATACGCAGTATTTT. Translation gives CASSRGITYTDTQYF.

In its sample, this clone was seen a few times. The V call is TRBV7-3, the J call TRBJ1-5; D unresolved. This CDR3 spans 13 amino acids. V dropped 5 bases and J dropped 5 bases, with 10 bases sitting between them. Germline lookup yields CDR1 SGHTA and CDR2 FQGTGA. CDR3 bases: TGTGCCAGCAGCCTAGCAGCGGATCAGCCCCAGCATTTT. Its translation: CASSLAADQPQHF. Looking up the rest from reference TRBV7-3 and TRBJ1-5 gives the full variable domain: GAGVSQTPSNKVTEKGKYVELRCDPISGHTALYWYRQSLGQGPEFLIYFQGTGAADDSGLPNDRFFAVRPEGSVSTLKIQRTERGDSAVYLCASSLAADQPQHFGDGTRLSIL.

The rearrangement uses TRBV19 and TRBJ1-1; a possible D gene is TRBD1 (5 bases). This CDR3 has 13 residues. Trimming removed 1 base at V and 6 bases at J, with 9 bases between. The germline CDR1 and CDR2 sequences are LNHDA and SQIVND (reference sequence). For the CDR3, the DNA is TGTGCCAGTAGTATAGGTGGGGCGTCTGAAGCTTTCTTT. This gives the protein CASSIGGASEAFF.

The chain employs TRBV27 and TRBJ1-6; TRBD1 agrees at 12 bases. The CDR3 extends over 16 amino acids. Germline V lookup: CDR1 MNHEY, CDR2 SMNVEV (reference sequence). With V trimmed by 2 bases and J by 7 bases, 3 bases remained unmatched. The CDR3: CASSLPGQGANSPLHF. For the CDR3, the DNA is TGTGCCAGCAGTTTACCGGGACAGGGGGCGAATTCACCCCTCCACTTT.

V gene TRBV27 combines with J gene TRBJ1-5; TRBD1 agrees at 8 bases. The CDR3 spans 14 residues. Germline assignment: CDR1 MNHEY and CDR2 SMNVEV (reference sequence). The V segment lost 6 bases and the J segment 4 bases; nucleotides outside the gene matches: 5. The chain's CDR3 is CASRLTGGNQPQHF. The CDR3 DNA reads as TGTGCCAGCAGGTTAACAGGGGGTAATCAGCCCCAGCATTTT.

The gene calls are TRBV4-1 and TRBJ2-2, with TRBD2 matching 13 bases. The CDR3 has 17 amino acids. V was clipped by 0 bases and J by 5 bases; unmatched bases: 3. The germline gives CDR1 MGHRA, CDR2 YSYEKL. The CDR3 here is CASSQDELAGGTGELFF. The CDR3 DNA sequence: TGCGCCAGCAGCCAAGATGAACTAGCGGGGGGGACCGGGGAGCTGTTTTTT.

The count of this clone is one. The chain joins TRBV11-2 to TRBJ2-7; D is perhaps TRBD2 (6 bases). CDR1 and CDR2 (germline): SGHAT, FQNNGV. Trimming removed 2 bases at V and 9 bases at J, with 20 bases between. There are 15 residues in the CDR3. This chain's CDR3 is CASSLWWGGGQGQYF. DNA of the CDR3: TGTGCCAGCAGCTTATGGTGGGGAGGAGGGCAGGGGCAGTACTTC.

In this sample, this clone turned up a few times. The chain couples TRBV30 to TRBJ1-5; TRBD1 might be the D (5 bases). Germline V gene data show CDR1 as GTSNPN and CDR2 as SVGIG (reference sequence). Trimming pared 4 bases from V and 2 bases from J, leaving 9 bases between. The CDR3 sequence is 13 residues long. CDR3 sequence: CAWTGGGNQPQHF. DNA of the CDR3: TGTGCCTGGACCGGGGGGGGCAATCAGCCCCAGCATTTT.

This clone showed up just once. This chain connects TRBV5-1 to TRBJ2-4; tentatively, D is TRBD2 (5 bases). Germline loops: CDR1 SGHRS, CDR2 YFSETQ. Trimming pared 1 base from V and 0 bases from J, leaving 14 bases between. The CDR3 covers 17 residues. The CDR3 reads CASSLTGSELAKNIQYF. The CDR3 DNA reads TGCGCCAGCAGCTTGACGGGGTCAGAACTAGCCAAAAACATTCAGTACTTC.

The chain joins TRBV7-9 to TRBJ1-2; D unresolved. CDR3 length: 13 residues. Germline assignment: CDR1 SEHNR and CDR2 FQNEAQ (reference sequence). V was trimmed by 7 bases and J by 8 bases, leaving 17 bases between them. This CDR3 is CASNTAEHGGYTF. The CDR3 DNA reads TGTGCCAGCAATACGGCGGAGCACGGGGGCTACACCTTC. Together with reference TRBV7-9 and TRBJ1-2, the CDR3 gives the full variable domain: DTGVSQNPRHKITKRGQNVTFRCDPISEHNRLYWYRQTLGQGPEFLTYFQNEAQLEKSRLLSDRFSAERPKGSFSTLEIQRTEQGDSAMYLCASNTAEHGGYTFGSGTRLTVV.

This sequence joins TRBV4-3 and TRBJ1-4; no firm D call. The CDR3 is 15 amino acids. CDR1 and CDR2 (germline): LGHNA, YSLEER. The V end lost 0 bases, the J end lost 8 bases, and 13 bases lay between the germline ends. The CDR3 bases are TGCGCCAGCAGCCAAGATAGCCGACTAAGGGAAAAACTGTTTTTT. It encodes CASSQDSRLREKLFF.

CDR3 protein: CASRPGGPETQYF. DNA of the CDR3: TGTGCCAGCAGACCCGGGGGGCCGGAGACCCAGTACTTC. This chain joins TRBV7-9 and TRBJ2-5, with D possibly TRBD2 on 7 matching bases. Germline assignment: CDR1 SEHNR and CDR2 FQNEAQ (reference sequence). The CDR3 sequence is 13 residues long. V lost 6 bases and J 5 bases, leaving 13 bases between the germline ends.

J is TRBJ2-1 and V is TRBV7-6; perhaps TRBD2 as D (7 bases). Trimming shortened V by 1 base and J by 7 bases, and 11 bases separated the two germline ends. Germline CDR1 and CDR2: SGHVS and FNYEAQ. CDR3 length: 14 amino acids. This CDR3 reads CASSLGGGINEQFF. The DNA for the CDR3 is TGTGCCAGCAGCTTAGGCGGGGGCATTAATGAGCAGTTCTTC. Full variable domain (missing parts from reference TRBV7-6 and TRBJ2-1): GAGVSQSPRYKVTKRGQDVALRCDPISGHVSLYWYRQALGQGPEFLTYFNYEAQQDKSGLPNDRFSAERPEGSISTLTIQRTEQRDSAMYRCASSLGGGINEQFFGPGTRLTVL.